This T cell receptor (beta chain) was documented in a study of T-cell memory formation after mild COVID-19. This clonotype was counted many times. The germline V gene encodes CDR1 SQVTM and CDR2 ANQGSEA. V gave up 7 bases and J gave up 3 bases, with 10 bases separating them. The CDR3 extends over 12 amino acids. One entry per CDR3 protein results from TCRdb running MiXCR on the 5' RACE reads. Here the sample spans some 57,000 distinct CDR3 sequences, 9.5% to 15% being singletons. The chain carries TRBV29-1 and TRBJ2-1; D may be TRBD2 (6 bases). Sequenced material: PBMCs or a T cell subset sorted from them (not recorded which). This clonotype was obtained from a man aged 18 to 29 who had mild COVID-19 (a few samples of this study predate the infection). Cell type and time point are not known. In DNA form, the CDR3 reads TGCAGCGCCGTCGGGGGCTACAATGAGCAGTTCTTC. Residues: CSAVGGYNEQFF.